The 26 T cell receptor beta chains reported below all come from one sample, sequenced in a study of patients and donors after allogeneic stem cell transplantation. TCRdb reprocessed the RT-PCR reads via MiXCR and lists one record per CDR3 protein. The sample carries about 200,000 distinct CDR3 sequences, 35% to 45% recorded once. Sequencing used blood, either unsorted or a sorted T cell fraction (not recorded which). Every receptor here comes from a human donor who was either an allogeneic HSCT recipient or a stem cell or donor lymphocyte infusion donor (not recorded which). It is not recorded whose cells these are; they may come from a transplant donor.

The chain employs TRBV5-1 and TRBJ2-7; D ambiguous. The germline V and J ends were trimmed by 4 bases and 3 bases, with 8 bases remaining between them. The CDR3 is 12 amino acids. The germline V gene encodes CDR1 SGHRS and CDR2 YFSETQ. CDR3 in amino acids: CASSLPGYEQYF. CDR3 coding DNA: TGCGCCAGCAGCCTGCCAGGCTACGAGCAGTACTTC. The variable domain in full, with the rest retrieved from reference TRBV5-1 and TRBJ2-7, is KAGVTQTPRYLIKTRGQQVTLSCSPISGHRSVSWYQQTPGQGLQFLFEYFSETQRNKGNFPGRFSGRQFSNSRSEMNVSTLELGDSALYLCASSLPGYEQYFGPGTRLTVT.

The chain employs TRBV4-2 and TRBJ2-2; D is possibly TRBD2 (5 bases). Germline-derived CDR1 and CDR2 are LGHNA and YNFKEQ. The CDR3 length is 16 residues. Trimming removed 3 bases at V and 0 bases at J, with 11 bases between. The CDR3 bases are TGTGCCAGCAGCCATGCCATGGGAGCGAACACCGGGGAGCTGTTTTTT. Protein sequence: CASSHAMGANTGELFF.

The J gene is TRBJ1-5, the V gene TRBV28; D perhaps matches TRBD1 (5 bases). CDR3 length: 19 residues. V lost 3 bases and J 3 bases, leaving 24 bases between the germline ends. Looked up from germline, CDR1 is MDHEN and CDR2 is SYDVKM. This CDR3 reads CASSLVGDSTGWDNQPQHF. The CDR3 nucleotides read TGTGCCAGCAGTTTGGTAGGGGACTCTACCGGGTGGGACAATCAGCCCCAGCATTTT.

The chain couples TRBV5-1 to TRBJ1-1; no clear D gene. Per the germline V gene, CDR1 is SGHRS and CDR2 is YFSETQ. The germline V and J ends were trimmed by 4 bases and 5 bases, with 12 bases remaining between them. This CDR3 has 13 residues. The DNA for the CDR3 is TGCGCCAGCAGCGTTCGGGGATATACTGAAGCTTTCTTT. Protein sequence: CASSVRGYTEAFF.

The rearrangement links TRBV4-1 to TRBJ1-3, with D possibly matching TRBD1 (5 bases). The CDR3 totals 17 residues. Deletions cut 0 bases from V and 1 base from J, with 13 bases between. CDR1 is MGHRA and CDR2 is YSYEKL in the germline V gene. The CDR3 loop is CASSQDWAGKSGNTIYF. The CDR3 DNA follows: TGCGCCAGCAGCCAAGATTGGGCAGGGAAGTCTGGAAACACCATATATTTT.

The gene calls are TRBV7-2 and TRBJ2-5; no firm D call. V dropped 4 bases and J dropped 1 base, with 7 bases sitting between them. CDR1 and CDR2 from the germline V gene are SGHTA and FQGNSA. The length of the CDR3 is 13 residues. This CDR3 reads CASSSLLQETQYF. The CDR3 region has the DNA TGTGCCAGCAGCTCACTACTCCAAGAGACCCAGTACTTC.

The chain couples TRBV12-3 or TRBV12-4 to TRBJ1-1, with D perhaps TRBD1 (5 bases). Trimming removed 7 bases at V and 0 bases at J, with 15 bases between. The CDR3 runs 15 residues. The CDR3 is CASTGSGTVNTEAFF. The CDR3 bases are TGTGCCAGCACCGGATCCGGGACGGTGAACACTGAAGCTTTCTTT.

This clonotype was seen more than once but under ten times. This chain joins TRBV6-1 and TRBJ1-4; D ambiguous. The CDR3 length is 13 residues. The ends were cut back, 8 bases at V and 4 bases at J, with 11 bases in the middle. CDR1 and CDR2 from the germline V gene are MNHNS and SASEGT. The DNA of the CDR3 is TGTGCCAGCCGAGGAGAGGTTAATGAAAAACTGTTTTTT. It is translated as CASRGEVNEKLFF.

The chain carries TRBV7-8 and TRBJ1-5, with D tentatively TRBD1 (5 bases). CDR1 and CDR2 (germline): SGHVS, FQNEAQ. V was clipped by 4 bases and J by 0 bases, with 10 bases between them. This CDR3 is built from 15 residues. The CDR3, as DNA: TGTGCCAGCAGCTCCCGACAGTATAGCAATCAGCCCCAGCATTTT. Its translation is CASSSRQYSNQPQHF. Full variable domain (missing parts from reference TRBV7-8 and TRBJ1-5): GAGVSQSPRYKVAKRGQDVALRCDPISGHVSLFWYQQALGQGPEFLTYFQNEAQLDKSGLPSDRFFAERPEGSVSTLKIQRTQQEDSAVYLCASSSRQYSNQPQHFGDGTRLSIL.

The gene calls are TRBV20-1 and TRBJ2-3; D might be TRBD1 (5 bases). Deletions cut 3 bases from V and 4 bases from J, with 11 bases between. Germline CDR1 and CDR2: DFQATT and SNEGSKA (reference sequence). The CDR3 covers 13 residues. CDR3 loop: CSASRGLPDTQYF. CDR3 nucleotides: TGCAGTGCTAGTAGGGGCCTCCCAGATACGCAGTATTTT.

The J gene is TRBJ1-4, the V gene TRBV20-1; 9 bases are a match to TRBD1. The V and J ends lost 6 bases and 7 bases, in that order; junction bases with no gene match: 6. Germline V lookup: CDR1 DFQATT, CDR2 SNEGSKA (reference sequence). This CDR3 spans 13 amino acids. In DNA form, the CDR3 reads TGCAGTGCAATGACAGGGGGTGGTGAAAAACTGTTTTTT. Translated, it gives CSAMTGGGEKLFF.

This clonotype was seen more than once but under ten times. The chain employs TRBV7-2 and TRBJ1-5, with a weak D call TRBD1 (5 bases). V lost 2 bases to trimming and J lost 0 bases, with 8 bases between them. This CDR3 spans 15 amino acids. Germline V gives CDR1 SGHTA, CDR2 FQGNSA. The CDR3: CASSLRGYSNQPQHF. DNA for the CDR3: TGTGCCAGCAGCTTAAGGGGCTATAGCAATCAGCCCCAGCATTTT.

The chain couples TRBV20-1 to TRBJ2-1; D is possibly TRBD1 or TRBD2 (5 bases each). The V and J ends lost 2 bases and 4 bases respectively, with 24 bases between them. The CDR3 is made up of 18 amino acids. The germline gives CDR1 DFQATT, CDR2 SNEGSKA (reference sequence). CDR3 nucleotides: TGCAGTGCTAGATCAAGGACGGTGGGGGAAGCAGTGTACAATGAGCAGTTCTTC. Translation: CSARSRTVGEAVYNEQFF.

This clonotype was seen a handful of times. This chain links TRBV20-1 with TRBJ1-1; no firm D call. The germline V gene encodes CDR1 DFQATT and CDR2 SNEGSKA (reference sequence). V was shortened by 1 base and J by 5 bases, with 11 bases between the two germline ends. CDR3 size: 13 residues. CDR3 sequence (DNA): TGCAGTGCTAGAGTGAACACACCAACTGAAGCTTTCTTT. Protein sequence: CSARVNTPTEAFF.

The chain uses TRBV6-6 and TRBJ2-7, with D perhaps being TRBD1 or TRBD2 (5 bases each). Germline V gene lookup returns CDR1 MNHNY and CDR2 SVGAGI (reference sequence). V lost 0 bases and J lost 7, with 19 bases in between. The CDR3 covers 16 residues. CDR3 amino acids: CASSYSGDGGFWEQYF. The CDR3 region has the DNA TGTGCCAGCAGTTACTCGGGGGACGGCGGATTTTGGGAGCAGTACTTC.

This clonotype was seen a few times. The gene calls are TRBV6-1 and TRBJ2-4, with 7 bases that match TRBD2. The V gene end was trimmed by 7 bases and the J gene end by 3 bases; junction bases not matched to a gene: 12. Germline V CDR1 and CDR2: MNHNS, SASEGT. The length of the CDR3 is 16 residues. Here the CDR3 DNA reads TGTGCCAGCATGTTGAGGGAGGGACTTGTCAAAAACATTCAGTACTTC. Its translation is CASMLREGLVKNIQYF.

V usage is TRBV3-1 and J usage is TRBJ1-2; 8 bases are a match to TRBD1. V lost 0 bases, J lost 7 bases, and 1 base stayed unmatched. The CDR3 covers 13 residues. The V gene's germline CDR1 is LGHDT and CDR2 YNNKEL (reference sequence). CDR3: CASSQETGVGYTF. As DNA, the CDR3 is TGTGCCAGCAGCCAAGAGACAGGGGTTGGCTACACCTTC.

The CDR3 DNA is TGTGCCAGCAGTTTCCGGACCTTCTATGGCTACACCTTC. It codes for CASSFRTFYGYTF. The gene calls are TRBV12-3 or TRBV12-4 and TRBJ1-2; D ambiguous. With 3 bases removed from V and 4 bases from J, the gap between germline ends came to 9 bases. The CDR3 sequence is 13 residues long.

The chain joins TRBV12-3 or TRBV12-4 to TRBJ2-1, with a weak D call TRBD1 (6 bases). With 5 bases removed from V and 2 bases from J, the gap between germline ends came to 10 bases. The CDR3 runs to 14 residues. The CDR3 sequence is CASSPGQPYNEQFF. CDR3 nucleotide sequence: TGTGCCAGCAGTCCGGGACAACCCTACAATGAGCAGTTCTTC.

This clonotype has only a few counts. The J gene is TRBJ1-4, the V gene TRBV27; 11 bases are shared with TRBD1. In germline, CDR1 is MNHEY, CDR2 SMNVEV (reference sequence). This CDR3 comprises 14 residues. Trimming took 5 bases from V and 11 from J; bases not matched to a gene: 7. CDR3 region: CASSARTGGWKLFF. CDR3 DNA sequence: TGTGCCAGCAGTGCCCGGACAGGGGGCTGGAAACTGTTTTTT.

The CDR3 DNA sequence: TGCGCCAGCAGCCAAGAGTTGGTGACCTACGAGCAGTACTTC. Protein: CASSQELVTYEQYF. V usage is TRBV4-3 and J usage is TRBJ2-7, with D hard to call. The germline V gene encodes CDR1 LGHNA and CDR2 YSLEER. The CDR3 length is 14 residues. Trimming took 0 bases from V and 2 from J, leaving 8 bases between them.

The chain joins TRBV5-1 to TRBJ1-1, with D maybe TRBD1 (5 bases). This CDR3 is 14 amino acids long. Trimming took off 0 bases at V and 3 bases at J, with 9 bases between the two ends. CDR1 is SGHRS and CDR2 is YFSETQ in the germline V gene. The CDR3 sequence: CASSLVGEDTEAFF. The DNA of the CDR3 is TGCGCCAGCAGCTTGGTGGGGGAGGACACTGAAGCTTTCTTT.

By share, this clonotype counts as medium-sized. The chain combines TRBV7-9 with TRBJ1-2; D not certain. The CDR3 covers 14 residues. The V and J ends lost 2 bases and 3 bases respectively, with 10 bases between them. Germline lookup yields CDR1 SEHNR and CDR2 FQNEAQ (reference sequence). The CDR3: CASSLSGKDYGYTF. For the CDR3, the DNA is TGTGCCAGCAGCTTATCCGGCAAGGACTATGGCTACACCTTC.

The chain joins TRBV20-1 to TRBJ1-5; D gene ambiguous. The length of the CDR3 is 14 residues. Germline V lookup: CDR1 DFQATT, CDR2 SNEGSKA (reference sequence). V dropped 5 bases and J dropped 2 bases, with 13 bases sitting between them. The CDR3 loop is CSASGPPGNQPQHF. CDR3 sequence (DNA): TGCAGTGCTTCGGGCCCGCCAGGCAATCAGCCCCAGCATTTT.

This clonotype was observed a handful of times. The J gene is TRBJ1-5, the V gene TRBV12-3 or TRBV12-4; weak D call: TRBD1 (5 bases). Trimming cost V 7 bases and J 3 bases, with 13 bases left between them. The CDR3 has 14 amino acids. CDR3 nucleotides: TGTGCCAGCACCTACGGGACTCCCAATCAGCCCCAGCATTTT. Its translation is CASTYGTPNQPQHF.

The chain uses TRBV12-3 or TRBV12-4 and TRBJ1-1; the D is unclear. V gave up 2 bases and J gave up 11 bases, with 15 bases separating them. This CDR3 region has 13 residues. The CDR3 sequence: CASSLRGLGRAFF. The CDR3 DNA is TGTGCCAGCAGTTTACGAGGACTTGGGAGGGCTTTCTTT.